A selection of T cell receptor beta chains follows, all from one sample in a study of T cells in Graves' hyperthyroidism and ophthalmopathy. MiXCR, run by TCRdb on the multiplex PCR reads, gives a single entry per CDR3 protein. This table has about 180,000 distinct CDR3 sequences, over 15% appearing once. What was sequenced was blood. These receptors were collected from a woman between 50 and 59 years old with Graves' hyperthyroidism. CDR3s include the opening cysteine and the closing phenylalanine or tryptophan. D genes are given only for firm matches. Expanded clones are given a class, and other clones once, few, many or no size at all.

clone size: many; J gene: TRBJ2-1; D gene: TRBD1; V gene: TRBV5-1; CDR3 protein: CASSLGGTGTYNEQFF; CDR3 DNA: TGCGCCAGCAGCTTAGGAGGGACAGGGACCTACAATGAGCAGTTCTTC
clone size: many; J gene: TRBJ1-1; D gene: -; V gene: TRBV6-1; CDR3 protein: CASSLAVRYLNTEAFF; CDR3 DNA: TGTGCCAGCAGTCTCGCAGTCCGTTACCTCAACACTGAAGCTTTCTTT
clone size: -; J gene: TRBJ2-7; D gene: TRBD1; V gene: TRBV5-1; CDR3 protein: CASRSPDRGSYEQYF; CDR3 DNA: TGCGCCAGCCGCTCGCCTGACAGGGGCTCCTACGAGCAGTACTTC
clone size: -; J gene: TRBJ2-5; D gene: -; V gene: TRBV11-3; CDR3 protein: CASSETVTPETQYF; CDR3 DNA: TGTGCCAGCAGCGAGACAGTGACTCCCGAGACCCAGTACTTC
clone size: many; J gene: TRBJ2-5; D gene: -; V gene: TRBV12-3/TRBV12-4; CDR3 protein: CASSLYRETQYF; CDR3 DNA: TGTGCCAGCAGTTTATACAGGGAGACCCAGTACTTC
clone size: many; J gene: TRBJ1-2; D gene: -; V gene: TRBV7-3; CDR3 protein: CASSLQGNYGYTF; CDR3 DNA: TGTGCCAGCAGCCTACAGGGTAACTATGGCTACACCTTC
clone size: many; J gene: TRBJ1-4; D gene: -; V gene: TRBV4-2; CDR3 protein: CASSRTATNEKLFF; CDR3 DNA: TGTGCCAGCAGCCGGACAGCAACTAATGAAAAACTGTTTTTT
clone size: many; J gene: TRBJ2-2; D gene: -; V gene: TRBV5-1; CDR3 protein: CASSLKDTGELFF; CDR3 DNA: TGCGCCAGCAGCTTGAAGGACACCGGGGAGCTGTTTTTT
clone size: few; J gene: TRBJ1-1; D gene: -; V gene: TRBV7-9; CDR3 protein: CASSLWTSANWLTEAFF; CDR3 DNA: TGTGCCAGCAGCTTATGGACCTCGGCTAATTGGTTGACTGAAGCTTTCTTT
clone size: many; J gene: TRBJ1-2; D gene: TRBD1; V gene: TRBV20-1; CDR3 protein: CSASRRGTGVNSGYTF; CDR3 DNA: TGCAGTGCTAGCCGTCGCGGGACAGGGGTTAACTCTGGCTACACCTTC
clone size: few; J gene: TRBJ1-3; D gene: TRBD1; V gene: TRBV9; CDR3 protein: CASSAADRAFGNTIYF; CDR3 DNA: TGTGCCAGCAGCGCGGCTGACAGGGCGTTTGGAAACACCATATATTTT
clone size: many; J gene: TRBJ1-1; D gene: -; V gene: TRBV14; CDR3 protein: CASSQDRANTEAFF; CDR3 DNA: TGTGCCAGCAGCCAAGATCGGGCCAACACTGAAGCTTTCTTT
clone size: -; J gene: TRBJ1-1; D gene: -; V gene: TRBV20-1; CDR3 protein: CSARGVLNTEASF; CDR3 DNA: TGCAGTGCTAGAGGAGTACTGAACACTGAAGCTTCCTTT
clone size: -; J gene: TRBJ2-7; D gene: TRBD1; V gene: TRBV4-1; CDR3 protein: CASSQARDSYEQYF; CDR3 DNA: TGCGCCAGCAGCCAGGCCCGGGACAGCTACGAGCAGTACTTC
clone size: many; J gene: TRBJ2-7; D gene: TRBD1; V gene: TRBV5-5; CDR3 protein: CASSRGGTGLYEQYF; CDR3 DNA: TGTGCCAGCAGCCGAGGGGGGACAGGTTTATACGAGCAGTACTTC
clone size: many; J gene: TRBJ2-1; D gene: TRBD2; V gene: TRBV10-3; CDR3 protein: CAISRLAGSSYNEQFF; CDR3 DNA: TGTGCCATCAGCCGACTAGCGGGGAGCTCCTACAATGAGCAGTTCTTC
clone size: many; J gene: TRBJ2-5; D gene: -; V gene: TRBV12-3/TRBV12-4; CDR3 protein: CASSPTYKKETQYF; CDR3 DNA: TGTGCCAGCAGTCCGACATACAAGAAAGAGACCCAGTACTTC
clone size: -; J gene: TRBJ1-2; D gene: -; V gene: TRBV5-6; CDR3 protein: CASSLRGTSYGYTF; CDR3 DNA: TGTGCCAGCAGCCTCAGGGGAACGAGCTATGGCTACACCTTC
clone size: many; J gene: TRBJ1-1; D gene: -; V gene: TRBV19; CDR3 protein: CASKMGGTEAFF; CDR3 DNA: TGTGCCAGTAAAATGGGAGGCACTGAAGCTTTCTTT
clone size: -; J gene: TRBJ2-3; D gene: -; V gene: TRBV11-2; CDR3 protein: CASRAPWGESADTQYF; CDR3 DNA: TGTGCCAGCAGAGCCCCTTGGGGGGAATCAGCAGATACGCAGTATTTT
clone size: many; J gene: TRBJ2-6; D gene: -; V gene: TRBV27; CDR3 protein: CANRLGRTSGANVLTF; CDR3 DNA: TGTGCCAATCGACTGGGGAGGACATCTGGGGCCAACGTCCTGACTTTC
clone size: many; J gene: TRBJ2-7; D gene: -; V gene: TRBV28; CDR3 protein: CASSLKAGYEQYF; CDR3 DNA: TGTGCCAGCAGTTTGAAGGCTGGGTACGAGCAGTACTTC
clone size: many; J gene: TRBJ1-2; D gene: -; V gene: TRBV28; CDR3 protein: CASSFFFGGPWGGYTF; CDR3 DNA: TGTGCCAGCAGTTTTTTTTTCGGTGGGCCTTGGGGGGGCTACACCTTC
clone size: many; J gene: TRBJ2-7; D gene: -; V gene: TRBV7-7; CDR3 protein: CASSFILGAPYEQYF; CDR3 DNA: TGTGCTAGCAGCTTTATCCTCGGGGCCCCCTACGAGCAGTACTTC
clone size: -; J gene: TRBJ1-6; D gene: TRBD1; V gene: TRBV12-3/TRBV12-4; CDR3 protein: CASSLGDSNSPLHF; CDR3 DNA: TGTGCCAGCAGTTTAGGGGACAGTAATTCACCCCTCCACTTT
clone size: many; J gene: TRBJ2-1; D gene: TRBD2; V gene: TRBV5-1; CDR3 protein: CASSQPGGSNEQFF; CDR3 DNA: TGCGCCAGCAGCCAGCCGGGAGGCTCGAATGAGCAGTTCTTC
clone size: many; J gene: TRBJ2-2; D gene: -; V gene: TRBV10-1; CDR3 protein: CATRDSNTGELFF; CDR3 DNA: TGCGCCACCCGGGACTCCAACACCGGGGAGCTGTTTTTT
clone size: few; J gene: TRBJ2-2; D gene: -; V gene: TRBV5-4; CDR3 protein: CASSLGLPGGGGELFF; CDR3 DNA: TGTGCCAGCAGCCTAGGACTACCCGGGGGTGGCGGGGAGCTGTTTTTT
clone size: many; J gene: TRBJ1-1; D gene: -; V gene: TRBV6-1; CDR3 protein: CASRAPGGKGTEAFF; CDR3 DNA: TGTGCCAGCAGAGCCCCGGGCGGTAAGGGCACTGAAGCTTTCTTT
clone size: many; J gene: TRBJ2-4; D gene: -; V gene: TRBV7-2; CDR3 protein: CASSLVAGLAKNIQYF; CDR3 DNA: TGTGCCAGCAGCTTAGTTGCCGGCCTAGCCAAAAACATTCAGTACTTC
clone size: many; J gene: TRBJ1-1; D gene: -; V gene: TRBV7-9; CDR3 protein: CASSLAGGSVNTEAFF; CDR3 DNA: TGTGCCAGCAGCTTAGCGGGGGGTTCAGTGAACACTGAAGCTTTCTTT
clone size: many; J gene: TRBJ2-3; D gene: -; V gene: TRBV19; CDR3 protein: CASRRTGVDTQYF; CDR3 DNA: TGTGCCAGTAGACGGACGGGCGTGGATACGCAGTATTTT
clone size: few; J gene: TRBJ2-2; D gene: -; V gene: TRBV18; CDR3 protein: CASSPPKVTGELFF; CDR3 DNA: TGTGCCAGCTCACCCCCAAAGGTCACCGGGGAGCTGTTTTTT
clone size: many; J gene: TRBJ2-2; D gene: -; V gene: TRBV5-1; CDR3 protein: CASSFSHAANTGELFF; CDR3 DNA: TGCGCCAGCAGCTTCTCCCACGCAGCGAACACCGGGGAGCTGTTTTTT
clone size: -; J gene: TRBJ1-5; D gene: -; V gene: TRBV28; CDR3 protein: CASSLSGAQGGPQHF; CDR3 DNA: TGTGCCAGCAGTTTATCAGGGGCGCAGGGAGGGCCCCAGCATTTT
clone size: -; J gene: TRBJ1-1; D gene: -; V gene: TRBV29-1; CDR3 protein: CSVEATEAFF; CDR3 DNA: TGCAGCGTAGAGGCGACTGAAGCTTTCTTT
clone size: few; J gene: TRBJ1-2; D gene: -; V gene: TRBV9; CDR3 protein: CASSPTVQFLYGYTF; CDR3 DNA: TGTGCCAGCAGCCCGACAGTCCAATTTCTCTATGGCTACACCTTC
clone size: -; J gene: TRBJ1-2; D gene: TRBD1; V gene: TRBV5-4; CDR3 protein: CASSQGTGSYGYTF; CDR3 DNA: TGTGCCAGCAGCCAAGGGACAGGGAGCTATGGCTACACCTTC
clone size: few; J gene: TRBJ2-6; D gene: -; V gene: TRBV4-1; CDR3 protein: CASSQVAGSSGANVLTF; CDR3 DNA: TGCGCCAGCAGCCAAGTTGCGGGCAGCTCTGGGGCCAACGTCCTGACTTTC
clone size: many; J gene: TRBJ1-2; D gene: -; V gene: TRBV3-1; CDR3 protein: CASSLPRGRGYGYTF; CDR3 DNA: TGTGCCAGCAGCCTCCCGCGGGGCAGAGGCTATGGCTACACCTTC